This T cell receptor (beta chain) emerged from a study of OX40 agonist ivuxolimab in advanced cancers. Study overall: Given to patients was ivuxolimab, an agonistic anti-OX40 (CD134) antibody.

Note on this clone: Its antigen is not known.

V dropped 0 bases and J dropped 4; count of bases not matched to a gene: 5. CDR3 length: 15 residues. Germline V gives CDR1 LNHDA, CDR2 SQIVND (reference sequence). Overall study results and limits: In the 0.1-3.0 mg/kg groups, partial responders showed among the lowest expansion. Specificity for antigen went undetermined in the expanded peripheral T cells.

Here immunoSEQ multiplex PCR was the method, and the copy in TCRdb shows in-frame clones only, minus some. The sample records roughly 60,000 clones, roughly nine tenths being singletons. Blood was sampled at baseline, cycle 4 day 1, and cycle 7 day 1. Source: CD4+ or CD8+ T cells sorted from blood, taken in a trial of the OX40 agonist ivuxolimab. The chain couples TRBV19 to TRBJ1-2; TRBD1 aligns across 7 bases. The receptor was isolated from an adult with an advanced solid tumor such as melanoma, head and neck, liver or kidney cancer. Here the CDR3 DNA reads TGTGCCAGTAGTATAGAGCAGGGGGTTCTCTATGGCTACACCTTC. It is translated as CASSIEQGVLYGYTF.